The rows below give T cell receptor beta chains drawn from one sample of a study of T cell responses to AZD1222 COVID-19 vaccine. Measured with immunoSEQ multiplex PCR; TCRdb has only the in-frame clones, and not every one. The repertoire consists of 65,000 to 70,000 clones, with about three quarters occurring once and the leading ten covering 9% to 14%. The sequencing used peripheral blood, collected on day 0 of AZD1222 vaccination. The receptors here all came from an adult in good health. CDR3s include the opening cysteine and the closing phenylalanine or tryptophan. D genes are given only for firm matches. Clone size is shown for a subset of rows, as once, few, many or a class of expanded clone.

CDR3 protein: CASSPTTISGANVLTF; CDR3 DNA: TGTGCCAGCTCTCCCACGACCATCTCTGGGGCCAACGTCCTGACTTTC; D gene: .; J gene: TRBJ2-6; clone size: .; V gene: TRBV18
CDR3 protein: CASSLSERSPLHF; CDR3 DNA: TGTGCCAGCAGTTTGTCAGAGCGATCACCCCTCCACTTT; D gene: .; J gene: TRBJ1-6; clone size: .; V gene: TRBV12-3/TRBV12-4
CDR3 protein: CASSPGARGGYTF; CDR3 DNA: TGTGCCAGCAGCCCCGGGGCTCGCGGTGGCTACACCTTC; D gene: .; J gene: TRBJ1-2; clone size: .; V gene: TRBV7-9
CDR3 protein: CASSIALPYGYTF; CDR3 DNA: TGTGCCAGTAGTATTGCCCTTCCCTATGGCTACACCTTC; D gene: .; J gene: TRBJ1-2; clone size: .; V gene: TRBV19
CDR3 protein: CAISDARDQPQHF; CDR3 DNA: TGTGCCATCAGTGACGCCCGTGATCAGCCCCAGCATTTT; D gene: .; J gene: TRBJ1-5; clone size: .; V gene: TRBV10-3
CDR3 protein: CASSPSTGRDYGYTF; CDR3 DNA: TGTGCCAGCTCACCAAGCACAGGGAGGGACTATGGCTACACCTTC; D gene: .; J gene: TRBJ1-2; clone size: .; V gene: TRBV18
CDR3 protein: CASSGSLRQGYNQPQHF; CDR3 DNA: TGTGCCAGCAGTGGCAGCCTTAGACAGGGTTACAATCAGCCCCAGCATTTT; D gene: TRBD1; J gene: TRBJ1-5; clone size: .; V gene: TRBV6-1
CDR3 protein: CASSPPGRGNSPLHF; CDR3 DNA: TGTGCCAGCAGCCCCCCGGGAAGGGGGAATTCACCCCTCCACTTT; D gene: .; J gene: TRBJ1-6; clone size: .; V gene: TRBV3-1/TRBV3-2
CDR3 protein: CASSDGYSNQPQHF; CDR3 DNA: TGTGCCAGTAGCGACGGGTATAGCAATCAGCCCCAGCATTTT; D gene: .; J gene: TRBJ1-5; clone size: few; V gene: TRBV19
CDR3 protein: CASSPRGPFYGYTF; CDR3 DNA: TGTGCCAGCAGCCCCAGGGGGCCTTTCTATGGCTACACCTTC; D gene: TRBD1; J gene: TRBJ1-2; clone size: .; V gene: TRBV14
CDR3 protein: CASSQLAGAHYEQYF; CDR3 DNA: TGTGCCAGCAGCCAACTAGCGGGGGCCCACTACGAGCAGTACTTC; D gene: TRBD2; J gene: TRBJ2-7; clone size: .; V gene: TRBV11-2
CDR3 protein: CASSIPPGTGTDTQYF; CDR3 DNA: TGTGCCAGTAGTATACCACCCGGGACAGGGACAGATACGCAGTATTTT; D gene: TRBD1; J gene: TRBJ2-3; clone size: .; V gene: TRBV19
CDR3 protein: CAWSEARFSPLHF; CDR3 DNA: TGTGCCTGGAGCGAGGCGAGGTTTTCACCCCTCCACTTT; D gene: .; J gene: TRBJ1-6; clone size: .; V gene: TRBV30
CDR3 protein: CASSVVGGQDTQYF; CDR3 DNA: TGTGCCAGCAGCGTAGTCGGGGGCCAGGATACGCAGTATTTT; D gene: .; J gene: TRBJ2-3; clone size: .; V gene: TRBV9
CDR3 protein: CASSLTPGGYEQYF; CDR3 DNA: TGTGCCAGCAGCTTAACACCCGGGGGCTACGAGCAGTACTTC; D gene: .; J gene: TRBJ2-7; clone size: .; V gene: TRBV11-2
CDR3 protein: CASSLAGRGNNQPQHF; CDR3 DNA: TGTGCCAGCAGCTTAGCGGGCAGGGGGAACAATCAGCCCCAGCATTTT; D gene: TRBD1; J gene: TRBJ1-5; clone size: .; V gene: TRBV7-2
CDR3 protein: CASSATRGGGETQYF; CDR3 DNA: TGTGCCAGCAGCGCAACGCGGGGGGGCGGCGAGACCCAGTACTTC; D gene: TRBD2; J gene: TRBJ2-5; clone size: .; V gene: TRBV3-1/TRBV3-2
CDR3 protein: CASSDSSSSEAFF; CDR3 DNA: TGTGCCAGCAGCGATAGTAGTTCGAGTGAAGCTTTCTTT; D gene: .; J gene: TRBJ1-1; clone size: .; V gene: TRBV9
CDR3 protein: CASRELRITRSGANVLTF; CDR3 DNA: TGTGCCAGCAGGGAACTCAGGATTACCCGCTCTGGGGCCAACGTCCTGACTTTC; D gene: .; J gene: TRBJ2-6; clone size: .; V gene: TRBV3-1/TRBV3-2
CDR3 protein: CASSSGQDREQFF; CDR3 DNA: TGCGCCAGCAGCTCAGGGCAAGATAGGGAGCAGTTCTTC; D gene: .; J gene: TRBJ2-1; clone size: few; V gene: TRBV5-1
CDR3 protein: CASNSPIRIYGYTF; CDR3 DNA: TGTGCCAGCAACTCCCCGATCCGGATTTATGGCTACACCTTC; D gene: .; J gene: TRBJ1-2; clone size: few; V gene: TRBV6-5
CDR3 protein: CASSYGGLSIGYTF; CDR3 DNA: TGTGCCAGCAGTTACGGGGGTTTGAGTATCGGCTACACCTTC; D gene: .; J gene: TRBJ1-2; clone size: .; V gene: TRBV6-5
CDR3 protein: CAWSAGLGPGNTIYF; CDR3 DNA: TGTGCCTGGAGTGCTGGACTAGGGCCTGGAAACACCATATATTTT; D gene: .; J gene: TRBJ1-3; clone size: .; V gene: TRBV30